This record concerns one T cell receptor (beta chain) sequence. It lacks a known antigen. It has no much larger one-base neighbor in the sample; base qualities were not kept. The time point label corresponds to: week 5, during vaccination. Every vaccine dose consisted of 300 ug of a 20-mer mutant IDH1 peptide in Montanide, administered subcutaneously together with topical imiquimod. Donors had newly diagnosed WHO grade 3 or 4 IDH1-mutant astrocytomas with loss of nuclear ATRX. The samples were drawn from NOA16, a multicentre, single-arm, open-label phase I trial in Germany that tested a mutant IDH1 peptide vaccine in humans for the first time. Genomic DNA for TCRB sequencing was extracted from EDTA blood using the DNeasy Blood and Tissue Kit. This sample was taken from a study of a mutant IDH1 vaccine in newly diagnosed glioma (TCRdb year 2021). At the level of the whole study: Patients received eight vaccinations in weeks 1, 3, 5, 7, 11, 15, 19 and 23, corresponding to visits V03 through V10. Vaccination was initiated 4-6 weeks after radiotherapy alone, or concurrently with temozolomide cycles in the chemotherapy-containing groups. Of the 32 patients who were treated, around 62% were male and roughly 38% were female, and the mean age was approximately 40 years. Peripheral blood was drawn at six visits: V03 (baseline), V05, V07, V10, V12 and V13. Before enrollment, most patients had been given radiochemotherapy with temozolomide as standard therapy, while the rest had received either radiotherapy alone or temozolomide alone. Longitudinal TCRB deep sequencing was done for some 26 treated patients, wherever samples were available for exploratory analyses.

Summary of the overall study and its limitations: The authors stated that sample limitations prevented analyses of patient blood samples from being reproduced. Pseudoprogression appeared unrelated to alterations in the top peripheral T cell clonotypes detected by TCRB sequencing. Vaccine-induced immune responses across multiple MHC alleles were detected in 90% to 95% of patients. Selection of PBMC samples for TCRB deep sequencing was based on availability.

Sequences LGHNA (CDR1) and YSLEER (CDR2) are obtained from the germline V gene. V sheds 0 bases and J sheds 4 bases, leaving 18 bases between their ends. The CDR3 goes from the cysteine to the phenylalanine over 17 residues. Only the CDR3 DNA is retained, 51 bases long and in frame from the first base. The library was produced with the immunoSEQ multiplex PCR assay. Following the manufacturer's protocol, the hsTCRB Kit was used to amplify rearranged TCR beta chain sequences. TCRB libraries were sequenced on an Illumina MiSeq. The published analysis was carried out like this. Demultiplexing, trimming and gene mapping were performed with the kit vendor's proprietary platform. TCRdb took this table from immuneACCESS and kept in-frame rearrangements with V and J called. Such tables lack part of the clones; where checked against another copy, unresolved V genes explain under half of the gap, and the rest is unexplained. The DNA was the basis for D and trimming; V, J and clone size are from that table. The sample includes tens of thousands of clones, with 70% to 90% observed a single time. The ten largest clones take up 20% to 25% of the sample.

The V gene is TRBV4-3 and the J gene is TRBJ1-1; TRBD1 could be the D gene, as 6 bases match. Sequences were derived from PBMCs, sampled from a glioma patient whose treatment included an IDH1 peptide vaccine. The receptor's source is a man aged 18 to 29 with glioma. CDR3 protein: CASSQEGIGGDGTEAFF. The DNA sequence is TGCGCCAGCAGCCAAGAGGGCATCGGGGGCGATGGCACTGAAGCTTTCTTT.